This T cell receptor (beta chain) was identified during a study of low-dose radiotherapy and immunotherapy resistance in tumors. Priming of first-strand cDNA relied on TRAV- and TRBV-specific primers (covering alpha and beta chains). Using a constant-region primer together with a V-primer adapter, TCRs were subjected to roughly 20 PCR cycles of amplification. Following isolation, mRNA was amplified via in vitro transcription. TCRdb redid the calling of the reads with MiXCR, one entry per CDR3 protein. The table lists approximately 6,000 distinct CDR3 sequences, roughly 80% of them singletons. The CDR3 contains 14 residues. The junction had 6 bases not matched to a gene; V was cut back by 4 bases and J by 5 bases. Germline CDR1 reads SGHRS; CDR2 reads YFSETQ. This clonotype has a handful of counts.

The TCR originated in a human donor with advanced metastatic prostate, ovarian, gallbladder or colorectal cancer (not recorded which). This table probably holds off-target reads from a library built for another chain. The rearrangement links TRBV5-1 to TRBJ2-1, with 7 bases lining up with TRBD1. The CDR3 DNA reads TGCGCCAGCAGCGTCCGGGACAGACACAATGAGCAGTTCTTC. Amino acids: CASSVRDRHNEQFF.